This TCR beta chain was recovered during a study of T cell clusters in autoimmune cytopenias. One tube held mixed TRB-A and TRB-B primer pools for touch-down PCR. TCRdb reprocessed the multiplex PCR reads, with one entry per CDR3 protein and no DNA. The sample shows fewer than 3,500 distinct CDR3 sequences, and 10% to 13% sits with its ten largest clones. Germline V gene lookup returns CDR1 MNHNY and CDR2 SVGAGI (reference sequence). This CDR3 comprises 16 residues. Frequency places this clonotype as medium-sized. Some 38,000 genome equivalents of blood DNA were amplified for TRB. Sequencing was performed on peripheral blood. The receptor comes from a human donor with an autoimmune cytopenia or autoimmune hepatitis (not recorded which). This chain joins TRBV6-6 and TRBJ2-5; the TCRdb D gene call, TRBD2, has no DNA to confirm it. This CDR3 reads CASSYTRAGGRETQYF.